The next 21 T cell receptor beta chains were all read from a single sample in a study of T cell responses to AZD1222 COVID-19 vaccine. Sequencing was performed with immunoSEQ multiplex PCR; in TCRdb, only in-frame clones are kept and a portion is missing. The repertoire holds approximately 150,000 clones, approximately 89% seen once, with roughly 1.5% in the top ten. The specimen comprised peripheral blood, sampled 28 days after the second AZD1222 dose. The receptors were gathered from an adult who received the AZD1222 COVID-19 vaccine.

This sequence joins TRBV5-8 and TRBJ2-7; D perhaps matches TRBD1 (5 bases). Per germline, CDR1 SGHTS and CDR2 YDEGEE. The CDR3 has 14 residues. Trimming pared 4 bases from V and 5 bases from J, leaving 16 bases between. For the CDR3, the DNA is TGTGCCAGCAGCATCAGGGCGAAGGTAGACGAGCAGTACTTC. Amino acid sequence: CASSIRAKVDEQYF. The whole variable domain, remainder taken from reference TRBV5-8 and TRBJ2-7, is EAGVTQSPTHLIKTRGQQATLRCSPISGHTSVYWYQQALGLGLQFLLWYDEGEERNRGNFPPRFSGRQFPNYSSELNVNALELEDSALYLCASSIRAKVDEQYFGPGTRLTVT.

V usage is TRBV9 and J usage is TRBJ2-1, with 9 bases matching TRBD1. This CDR3 comprises 17 residues. The V segment lost 3 bases and the J segment 4 bases; nucleotides outside the gene matches: 11. CDR1 and CDR2 (germline): SGDLS, YYNGEE. The CDR3 DNA reads TGTGCCAGCAGCGCCCAAATGACAGGGGGAATTTACAATGAGCAGTTCTTC. Its translation: CASSAQMTGGIYNEQFF.

The V and J genes are TRBV10-3 and TRBJ2-1; D unclear. The CDR3 has 14 amino acids. Germline CDR1 and CDR2: ENHRY and SYGVKD. Trimming left V 6 bases short and J 5 bases short, with 14 bases between. The DNA for the CDR3 is TGTGCCATCAGCCCGGGCCAAAGAAACAATGAGCAGTTCTTC. Encoded protein: CAISPGQRNNEQFF.

The chain's CDR3 is CASQGRWGSPLHF. CDR3 coding DNA: TGTGCCTCCCAAGGGCGGTGGGGTTCACCCCTCCACTTT. V usage is TRBV30 and J usage is TRBJ1-6; D is unresolved. The V end lost 7 bases, the J end lost 9 bases, and 16 bases lay between the germline ends. The CDR3 has 13 amino acids. Germline values: CDR1 GTSNPN, CDR2 SVGIG (reference sequence).

The gene calls are TRBV19 and TRBJ2-3; 10 positions match TRBD2. The CDR3 is made up of 15 amino acids. CDR1 and CDR2 (germline): LNHDA, SQIVND (reference sequence). V shed 6 bases and J 2 bases; nucleotides not matched to a gene: 5. The CDR3 sequence: CASRPLAGDTDTQYF. The CDR3, as DNA: TGTGCCAGTAGACCCCTAGCGGGGGACACAGATACGCAGTATTTT. The variable domain in full, with the rest retrieved from reference TRBV19 and TRBJ2-3, is DGGITQSPKYLFRKEGQNVTLSCEQNLNHDAMYWYRQDPGQGLRLIYYSQIVNDFQKGDIAEGYSVSREKKESFPLTVTSAQKNPTAFYLCASRPLAGDTDTQYFGPGTRLTVL.

This rearrangement joins TRBV5-5 to TRBJ1-5; no definite D call. The germline V and J ends were trimmed by 0 bases and 7 bases, with 8 bases remaining between them. The CDR3 sequence is 13 residues long. Germline assignment: CDR1 SGHKS and CDR2 YYEKEE (reference sequence). The CDR3 is CASSLDLKQPQHF. CDR3 nucleotide sequence: TGTGCCAGCAGCTTGGACCTTAAGCAGCCCCAGCATTTT.

This chain connects TRBV2 to TRBJ1-2, with D tentatively TRBD1 (5 bases). This CDR3 has 13 residues. The V gene lost 6 bases and the J gene lost 3 bases, with 11 bases spanning the gap. Per germline, CDR1 SNHLY and CDR2 FYNNEI. The CDR3 DNA sequence: TGTGCCAGCAGACAGGTGGATGACTATGGCTACACCTTC. This translates into CASRQVDDYGYTF.

The genes are TRBV28 and TRBJ1-1; D call uncertain. V was clipped by 6 bases and J by 9 bases, with 14 bases between them. Germline lookup yields CDR1 MDHEN and CDR2 SYDVKM. The CDR3 is made up of 12 amino acids. Here the CDR3 reads CASRPPGAQAFF. Written as DNA, the CDR3 is TGTGCCAGCAGACCACCGGGAGCTCAAGCTTTCTTT. The full variable domain, with the rest looked up from reference TRBV28 and TRBJ1-1, is DVKVTQSSRYLVKRTGEKVFLECVQDMDHENMFWYRQDPGLGLRLIYFSYDVKMKEKGDIPEGYSVSREKKERFSLILESASTNQTSMYLCASRPPGAQAFFGQGTRLTVV.

The chain links TRBV18 to TRBJ2-7; 7 bases align to TRBD1. Germline trimming cut 5 bases from V and 3 bases from J; bases unmatched to any gene: 13. This CDR3 is 16 amino acids long. Per germline, CDR1 KGHSH and CDR2 LQKENI. The CDR3 loop is CASSSNPGQIHYEQYF. DNA for the CDR3: TGTGCCAGCTCATCAAACCCGGGACAGATACACTACGAGCAGTACTTC. The variable domain in full, with the rest retrieved from reference TRBV18 and TRBJ2-7, is NAGVMQNPRHLVRRRGQEARLRCSPMKGHSHVYWYRQLPEEGLKFMVYLQKENIIDESGMPKERFSAEFPKEGPSILRIQQVVRGDSAAYFCASSSNPGQIHYEQYFGPGTRLTVT.

V is TRBV25-1 and J is TRBJ1-6, with D unresolved. CDR1 and CDR2 from the germline V gene are MGHDK and SYGVNS. The V end was cut by 8 bases, the J end by 7 bases, with 9 bases between. The CDR3 loop spans 12 amino acids. The chain's CDR3 is CASQAVNSPLHF. The DNA of the CDR3 is TGTGCCAGCCAGGCAGTAAATTCACCCCTCCACTTT.

This clone was counted a few times. V is TRBV10-3 and J is TRBJ1-2, with TRBD1 as a possible D gene (6 bases). Germline V gives CDR1 ENHRY, CDR2 SYGVKD. V dropped 6 bases and J dropped 10 bases, with 12 bases sitting between them. The CDR3 runs to 11 residues. The CDR3 DNA reads as TGTGCCATCAGCGAAGACAGGTTCTACACCTTC. This gives the protein CAISEDRFYTF.

The chain couples TRBV5-8 to TRBJ1-2; D remains ambiguous. Germline V CDR1 and CDR2: SGHTS, YDEGEE. V lost 3 bases, J lost 7 bases, and 10 bases lay in between. This CDR3 comprises 12 residues. The CDR3 region has the DNA TGTGCCAGCAGCTCCATGCTTCCTGGCTACACCTTC. It specifies CASSSMLPGYTF.

The V call is TRBV5-8, the J call TRBJ1-5; 7 bases are shared with TRBD1. The CDR3 has 18 amino acids. CDR1 and CDR2 from the germline V gene are SGHTS and YDEGEE. Trimming at V came to 1 base and at J to 0 bases, leaving 10 bases not matched to a gene. Here the CDR3 DNA reads TGTGCCAGCAGCTTGCAGACAGGGACTTATAGTAGCAATCAGCCCCAGCATTTT. Residues: CASSLQTGTYSSNQPQHF.

The chain joins TRBV5-8 to TRBJ1-2; 10 bases line up with TRBD1. The CDR3 is made up of 17 amino acids. The V segment lost 0 bases and the J segment 6 bases; nucleotides outside the gene matches: 11. CDR1 and CDR2 (germline): SGHTS, YDEGEE. CDR3 coding DNA: TGTGCCAGCAGCTTGGGATTCCGGGACAGGGGCTTCGATGGCTACACCTTC. It yields the protein CASSLGFRDRGFDGYTF.

This clone was seen only once. J is TRBJ1-6 and V is TRBV2; D ambiguous. The V end was cut by 8 bases, the J end by 3 bases, with 11 bases between. Per germline, CDR1 SNHLY and CDR2 FYNNEI. This CDR3 is built from 14 residues. The CDR3 region is CASSETDYNSPLHF. Written as DNA, the CDR3 is TGTGCCAGCTCCGAGACCGACTATAATTCACCCCTCCACTTT.

The chain links TRBV6-6 to TRBJ2-1; D gene unclear. The ends were cut back, 7 bases at V and 2 bases at J, with 12 bases in the middle. This CDR3 spans 14 amino acids. Germline V gives CDR1 MNHNY, CDR2 SVGAGI (reference sequence). The CDR3 spells CASTLGPTYNEQFF. The DNA of the CDR3 is TGTGCCAGCACCCTAGGACCGACCTACAATGAGCAGTTCTTC.

The V gene is TRBV6-1, the J gene TRBJ2-7; no clear D gene. Trimming removed 2 bases from V and 7 bases from J, with 12 bases in between. CDR3 length: 13 residues. Germline V gene lookup returns CDR1 MNHNS and CDR2 SASEGT. This CDR3 reads CASSERSQGEQYF. Written as DNA, the CDR3 is TGTGCCAGCAGTGAAAGGAGCCAAGGGGAGCAGTACTTC.

This clone was detected only once. V and J are TRBV3-1 (or the pseudogene TRBV3-2) and TRBJ2-2; TRBD2 aligns across 11 bases. CDR1 LGHDT and CDR2 YNNKEL come from the germline V gene (reference sequence). V lost 2 bases and J lost 1; bases outside the gene matches: 3. This CDR3 region has 17 residues. As DNA, the CDR3 is TGTGCCAGCAGCCAACACGGGACTAGCGGGAACACCGGGGAGCTGTTTTTT. Translation: CASSQHGTSGNTGELFF.

The V and J genes are TRBV5-4 and TRBJ2-2; perhaps D is TRBD1 or TRBD2 (7 bases each). The V gene's germline CDR1 is SGHNT and CDR2 YYREEE (reference sequence). The CDR3 is 16 residues long. Trimming cost V 3 bases and J 7 bases, with 19 bases left between them. The DNA of the CDR3 is TGTGCCAGCAGCTCGGCCGGGGAGGGGGCAAACGGGGAGCTGTTTTTT. Encoded protein: CASSSAGEGANGELFF.

The chain carries TRBV4-2 and TRBJ1-1; weak D call: TRBD1 (5 bases). From germline, CDR1 is LGHNA and CDR2 YNFKEQ. V was pared by 0 bases and J by 4 bases, with 12 bases between. This CDR3 has 15 amino acids. CDR3 DNA: TGTGCCAGCAGCCAAGATAGGCAGGGACCCACTGAAGCTTTCTTT. Amino acid sequence: CASSQDRQGPTEAFF.

The chain has TRBV30 and TRBJ2-5, with 7 bases that match TRBD2. Germline V gene sequence: CDR1 GTSNPN, CDR2 SVGIG (reference sequence). J was trimmed by 5 bases and V by 0 bases; bases with no gene match: 6. This CDR3 comprises 14 residues. CDR3 residues: CAWSVMAGVETQYF. The CDR3 region has the DNA TGTGCCTGGAGTGTAATGGCGGGAGTGGAGACCCAGTACTTC.